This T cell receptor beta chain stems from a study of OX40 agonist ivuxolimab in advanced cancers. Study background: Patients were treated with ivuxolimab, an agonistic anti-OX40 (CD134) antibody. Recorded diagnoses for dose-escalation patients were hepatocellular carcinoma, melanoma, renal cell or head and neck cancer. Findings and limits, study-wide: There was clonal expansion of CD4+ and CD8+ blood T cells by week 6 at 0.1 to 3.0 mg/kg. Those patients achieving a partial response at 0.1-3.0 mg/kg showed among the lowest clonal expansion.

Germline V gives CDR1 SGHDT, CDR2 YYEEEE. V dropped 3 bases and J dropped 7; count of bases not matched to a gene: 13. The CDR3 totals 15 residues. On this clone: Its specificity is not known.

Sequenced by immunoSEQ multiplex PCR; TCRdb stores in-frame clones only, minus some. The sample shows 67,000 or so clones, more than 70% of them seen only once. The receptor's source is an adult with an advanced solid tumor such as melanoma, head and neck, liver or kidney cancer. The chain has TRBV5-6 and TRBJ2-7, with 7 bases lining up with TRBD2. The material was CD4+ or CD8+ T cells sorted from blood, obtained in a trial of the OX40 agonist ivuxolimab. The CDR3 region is CASSSYGPGGGEQYF. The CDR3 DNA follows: TGTGCCAGCAGCTCGTACGGACCGGGCGGGGGAGAGCAGTACTTC.